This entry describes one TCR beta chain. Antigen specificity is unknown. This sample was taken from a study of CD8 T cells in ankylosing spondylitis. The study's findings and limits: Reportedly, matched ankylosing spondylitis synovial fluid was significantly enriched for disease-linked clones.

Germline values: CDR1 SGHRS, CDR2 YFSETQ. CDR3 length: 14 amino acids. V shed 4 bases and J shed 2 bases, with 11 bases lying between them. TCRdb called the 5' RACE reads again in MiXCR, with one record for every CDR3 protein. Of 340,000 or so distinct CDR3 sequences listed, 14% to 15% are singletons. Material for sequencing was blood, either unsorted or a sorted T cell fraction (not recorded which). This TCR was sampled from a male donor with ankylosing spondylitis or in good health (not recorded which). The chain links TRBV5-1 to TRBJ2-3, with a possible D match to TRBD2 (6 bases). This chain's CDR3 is CASSPGLLTDTQYF. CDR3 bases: TGCGCCAGCAGCCCGGGACTCCTCACAGATACGCAGTATTTT.